This T cell receptor (beta chain) was captured by sequencing in a study of a mutant IDH1 vaccine in newly diagnosed glioma. Germline V lookup: CDR1 SGHRS, CDR2 YFSETQ. CDR3 length: 17 residues. V trimming: 3 bases; J trimming: 2 bases; junction bases outside the gene matches: 12. Regarding time point: baseline, week 1 (first vaccination visit). Described treatment: pre-vaccination baseline after standard-of-care therapy. Every donor had a new WHO grade 3 or 4 astrocytoma that was IDH1-mutant, with loss of nuclear ATRX. Sequenced by immunoSEQ multiplex PCR; TCRdb stores in-frame clones only, minus some. This table has more than 80,000 clones, 83% appearing once.

The sequencing used PBMCs, collected from a glioma patient treated with radiotherapy, temozolomide or both. The chain uses TRBV5-1 and TRBJ2-5, with 8 bases lining up with TRBD1. This TCR derives from a woman aged 50 to 60 with glioma. The CDR3 here is CASSSDRVGGLQETQYF. The CDR3 region has the DNA TGCGCCAGCAGCTCGGACAGGGTTGGGGGCCTTCAAGAGACCCAGTACTTC. The full variable domain, with the rest looked up from reference TRBV5-1 and TRBJ2-5, is KAGVTQTPRYLIKTRGQQVTLSCSPISGHRSVSWYQQTPGQGLQFLFEYFSETQRNKGNFPGRFSGRQFSNSRSEMNVSTLELGDSALYLCASSSDRVGGLQETQYFGPGTRLLVL.